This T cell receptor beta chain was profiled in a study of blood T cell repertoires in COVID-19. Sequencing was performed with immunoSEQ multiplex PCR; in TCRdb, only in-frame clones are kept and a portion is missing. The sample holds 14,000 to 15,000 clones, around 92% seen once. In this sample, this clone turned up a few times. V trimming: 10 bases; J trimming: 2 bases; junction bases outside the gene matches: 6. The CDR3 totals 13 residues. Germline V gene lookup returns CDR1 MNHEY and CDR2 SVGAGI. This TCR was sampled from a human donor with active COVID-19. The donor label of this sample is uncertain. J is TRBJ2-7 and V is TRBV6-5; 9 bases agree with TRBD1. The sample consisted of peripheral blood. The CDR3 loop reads CATGGTGPYEQYF. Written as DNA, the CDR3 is TGTGCCACAGGCGGGACAGGGCCCTACGAGCAGTACTTC.